This note documents a single TCR beta chain sequence. The data are from a study of blood T cell repertoires in COVID-19. Study overall: Specimens from acute and convalescent COVID-19 originated in the United States, Italy and Spain.

This CDR3 comprises 15 residues. V was clipped by 4 bases and J by 4 bases; unmatched bases: 6. Germline CDR1 and CDR2: SGHTS and YDEGEE. As processed by the authors: Amplification of reference gene primers was used by the study to estimate nucleated cell counts. Assay: immunoSEQ multiplex PCR; the TCRdb copy retains only in-frame clones and omits some. Clone size and V and J calls were adopted from that table, with D and trimming inferred from the DNA. The repertoire holds about 130,000 clones, 86% seen once, with approximately 5% in the top ten. The sequenced material came from peripheral blood. This chain uses TRBV5-8 with TRBJ2-3; 10 bases are a match to TRBD1. This clonotype originated in a human donor in a cohort sampled during active COVID-19. The chain's CDR3 is CASSQPGQGSDTQYF. CDR3 nucleotides: TGTGCCAGCAGCCAGCCGGGACAGGGGTCAGATACGCAGTATTTT.